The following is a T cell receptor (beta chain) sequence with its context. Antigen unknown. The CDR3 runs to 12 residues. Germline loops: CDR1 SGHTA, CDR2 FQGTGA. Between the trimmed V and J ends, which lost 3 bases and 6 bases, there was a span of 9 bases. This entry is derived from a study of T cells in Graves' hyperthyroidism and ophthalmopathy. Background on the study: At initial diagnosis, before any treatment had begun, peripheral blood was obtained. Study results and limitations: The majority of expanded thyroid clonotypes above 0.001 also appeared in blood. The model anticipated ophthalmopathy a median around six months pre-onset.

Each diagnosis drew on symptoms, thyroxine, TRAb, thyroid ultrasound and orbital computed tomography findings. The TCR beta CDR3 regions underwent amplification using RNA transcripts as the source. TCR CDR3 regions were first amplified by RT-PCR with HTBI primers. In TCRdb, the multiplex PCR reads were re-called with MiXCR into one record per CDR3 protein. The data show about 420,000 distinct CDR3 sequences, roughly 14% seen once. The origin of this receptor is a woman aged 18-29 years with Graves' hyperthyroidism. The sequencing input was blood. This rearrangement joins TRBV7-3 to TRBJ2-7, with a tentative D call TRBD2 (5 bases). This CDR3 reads CASSFNGGEQYF. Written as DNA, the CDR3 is TGTGCCAGCAGCTTTAACGGAGGCGAGCAGTACTTC.